This entry features one TCR beta chain sequence. Its antigen is unknown. This CDR3 region has 16 residues. V shed 4 bases and J 4 bases; nucleotides not matched to a gene: 10. Germline CDR1 is SGDLS and CDR2 is YYNGEE. The sample comes from a study of beta chain features in type 1 diabetes. In the study overall: Patients were similar to healthy donors in age and gender (as well as in cell yields).

The study, taken as a whole, reports: TCRB CDR3 length was moderately but significantly reduced in all four CD4+ subsets of Type 1 diabetes patients.

Sequencing targeted expressed TCRB transcripts, as all isolated RNA had been reverse transcribed. Reads for stem cell-like memory T cell samples averaged approximately 940,000. The table came from immunoSEQ multiplex PCR; TCRdb's copy has only in-frame clones and leaves some out. The sample consists of some 47,000 clones, approximately 40% of them appearing once. The specimen sequenced was stem cell memory CD4+ T cells from blood. The TCR was taken from a man aged 25 to 40 with type 1 diabetes. This chain joins TRBV9 and TRBJ2-3; 9 bases agree with TRBD2. Here the CDR3 DNA reads TGTGCCAGCAGCTCCCGCAGCGGGAGGTTCGCAGATACGCAGTATTTT. Translating it yields CASSSRSGRFADTQYF.